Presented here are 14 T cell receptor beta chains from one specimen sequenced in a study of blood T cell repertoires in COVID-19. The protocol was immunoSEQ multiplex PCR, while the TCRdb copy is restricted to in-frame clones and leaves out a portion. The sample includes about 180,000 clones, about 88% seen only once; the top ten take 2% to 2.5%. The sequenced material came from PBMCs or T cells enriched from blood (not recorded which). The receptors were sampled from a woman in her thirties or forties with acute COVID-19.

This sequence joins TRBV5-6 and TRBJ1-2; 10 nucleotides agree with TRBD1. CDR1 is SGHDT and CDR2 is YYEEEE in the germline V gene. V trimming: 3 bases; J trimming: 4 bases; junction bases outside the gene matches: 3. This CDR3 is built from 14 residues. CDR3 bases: TGTGCCAGCAGCTCAGGACAGGGGGTCTATGGCTACACCTTC. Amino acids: CASSSGQGVYGYTF.

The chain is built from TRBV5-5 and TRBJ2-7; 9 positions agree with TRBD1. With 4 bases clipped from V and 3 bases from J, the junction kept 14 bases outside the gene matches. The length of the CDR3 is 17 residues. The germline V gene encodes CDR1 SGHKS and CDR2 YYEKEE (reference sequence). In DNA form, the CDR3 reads TGTGCCAGCAGCCCTCGTCGCCCCGGGACAGGGAACTACGAGCAGTACTTC. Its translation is CASSPRRPGTGNYEQYF.

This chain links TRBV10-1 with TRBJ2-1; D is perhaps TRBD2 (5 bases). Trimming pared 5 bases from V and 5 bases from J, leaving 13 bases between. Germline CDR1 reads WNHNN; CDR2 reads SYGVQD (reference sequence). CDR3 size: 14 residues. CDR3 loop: CASSSGYANNEQFF. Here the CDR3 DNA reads TGCGCCAGCAGTTCGGGGTATGCGAACAATGAGCAGTTCTTC.

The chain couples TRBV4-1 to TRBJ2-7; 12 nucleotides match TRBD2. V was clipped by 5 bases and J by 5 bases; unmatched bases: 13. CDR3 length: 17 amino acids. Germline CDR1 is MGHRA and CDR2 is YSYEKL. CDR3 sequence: CASSSSPLAGGGDEQYF. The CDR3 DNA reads TGCGCCAGCAGCTCGAGCCCCCTAGCGGGAGGGGGGGACGAGCAGTACTTC.

CDR3 protein: CASSGLAEGSYEQYF. CDR3 DNA sequence: TGTGCCAGCAGTGGACTAGCGGAGGGTTCCTACGAGCAGTACTTC. The chain recombines TRBV6-2 or TRBV6-3 with TRBJ2-7; TRBD2 matches at 10 bases. CDR1 MNHEY and CDR2 SVGEGT come from the germline V gene. The CDR3 sequence is 15 residues long. After removal of 5 bases from V and 1 base from J, the junction contained 5 bases not matched to a gene.

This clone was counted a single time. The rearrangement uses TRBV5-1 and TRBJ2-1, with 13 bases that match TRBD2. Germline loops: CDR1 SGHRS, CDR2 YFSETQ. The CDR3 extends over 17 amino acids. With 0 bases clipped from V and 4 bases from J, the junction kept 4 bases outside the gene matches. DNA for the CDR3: TGCGCCAGCAGCTTGGAGACTAGCGGGGGGCCTTACAATGAGCAGTTCTTC. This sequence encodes CASSLETSGGPYNEQFF.

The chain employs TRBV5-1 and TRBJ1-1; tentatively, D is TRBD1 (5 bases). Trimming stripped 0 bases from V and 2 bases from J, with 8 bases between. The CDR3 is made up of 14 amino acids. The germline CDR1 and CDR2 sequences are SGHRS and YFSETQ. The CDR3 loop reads CASSLAGPNTEAFF. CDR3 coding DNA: TGCGCCAGCAGCTTGGCAGGGCCCAACACTGAAGCTTTCTTT.

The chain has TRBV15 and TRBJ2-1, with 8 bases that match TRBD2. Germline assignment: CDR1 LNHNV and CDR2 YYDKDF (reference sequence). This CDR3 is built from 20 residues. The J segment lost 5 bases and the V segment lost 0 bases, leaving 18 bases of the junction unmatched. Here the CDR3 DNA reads TGTGCCACCAGCAGAGATTCTGTATTACGAACTAGCGGATCTCACAATGAGCAGTTCTTC. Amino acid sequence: CATSRDSVLRTSGSHNEQFF.

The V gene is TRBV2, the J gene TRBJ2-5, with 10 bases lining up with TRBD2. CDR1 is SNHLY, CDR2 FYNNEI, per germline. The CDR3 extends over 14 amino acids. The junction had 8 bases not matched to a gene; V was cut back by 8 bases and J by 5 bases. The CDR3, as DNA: TGTGCCAGCGTGGCTAGCGGGAGAGGTGAGACCCAGTACTTC. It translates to CASVASGRGETQYF.

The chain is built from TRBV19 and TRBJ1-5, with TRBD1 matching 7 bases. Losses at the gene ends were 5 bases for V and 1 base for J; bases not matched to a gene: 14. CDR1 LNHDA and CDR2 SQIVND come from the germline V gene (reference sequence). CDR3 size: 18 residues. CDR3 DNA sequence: TGTGCCAGTAGTGGGGTGACAGGGAATGCGATAAGCAATCAGCCCCAGCATTTT. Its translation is CASSGVTGNAISNQPQHF. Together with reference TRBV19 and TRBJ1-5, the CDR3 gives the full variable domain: DGGITQSPKYLFRKEGQNVTLSCEQNLNHDAMYWYRQDPGQGLRLIYYSQIVNDFQKGDIAEGYSVSREKKESFPLTVTSAQKNPTAFYLCASSGVTGNAISNQPQHFGDGTRLSIL.

The CDR3 coding sequence is TGTGCCAGCAGCTTAAGGACTACGAACACCGGGGAGCTGTTTTTT. The encoded protein is CASSLRTTNTGELFF. J is TRBJ2-2 and V is TRBV7-2; a possible D gene is TRBD2 (6 bases). CDR1 SGHTA and CDR2 FQGNSA come from the germline V gene. The CDR3 runs 15 residues. V lost 2 bases and J 0 bases, leaving 7 bases between the germline ends.

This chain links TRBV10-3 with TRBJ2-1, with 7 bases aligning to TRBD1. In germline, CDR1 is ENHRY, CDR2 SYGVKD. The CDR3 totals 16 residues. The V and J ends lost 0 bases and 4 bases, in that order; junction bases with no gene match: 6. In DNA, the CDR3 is TGTGCCATCAGTGAGTCGAAGGGGGCAAGTTACAATGAGCAGTTCTTC. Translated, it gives CAISESKGASYNEQFF.

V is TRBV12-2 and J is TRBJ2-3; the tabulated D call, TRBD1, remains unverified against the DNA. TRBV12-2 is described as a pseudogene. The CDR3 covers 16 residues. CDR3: CASRYGQGVSTDTQYF. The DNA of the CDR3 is TGTGCAAGTCGCTATGGACAGGGGGTAAGCACAGATACGCAGTATTTT.

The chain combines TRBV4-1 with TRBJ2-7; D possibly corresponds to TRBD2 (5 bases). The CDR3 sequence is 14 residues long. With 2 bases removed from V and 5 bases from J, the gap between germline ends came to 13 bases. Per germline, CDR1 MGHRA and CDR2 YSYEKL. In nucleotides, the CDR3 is TGCGCCAGCAGCCAAAGCCCGGGATGGGACGAGCAGTACTTC. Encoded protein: CASSQSPGWDEQYF.